The sequence of this T cell receptor beta chain was determined in a study of blood T cell repertoires in COVID-19. As for the study in general: The origin of the acute and convalescent COVID-19 samples was the United States, Italy and Spain. The cDNA or gDNA used as material had been derived from T cells, B-cell-depleted T cells, or PBMCs.

Germline V gene sequence: CDR1 SGHNT, CDR2 YYREEE (reference sequence). The CDR3 has 14 residues. Deletions cut 2 bases from V and 2 bases from J, with 10 bases between. Source study methods: Scientists estimated how many nucleated cells there were by amplifying reference gene primers. The data were produced by immunoSEQ multiplex PCR, yet TCRdb's version contains in-frame clones alone and is incomplete. D and trimming were read from the DNA, whereas the V and J calls and clone size are those reported in that table. The sample carries tens of thousands of clones, roughly 86% recorded once. The receptor was isolated from a human donor in a cohort sampled during active COVID-19. Input material: peripheral blood. The chain combines TRBV5-4 with TRBJ1-2; a possible D gene is TRBD1 (6 bases). The CDR3 loop is CASSFLGQNYGYTF. The CDR3 DNA reads TGTGCCAGCAGCTTTTTAGGACAGAACTATGGCTACACCTTC.